This TCR beta chain was observed in a study of blood T cell repertoires in COVID-19. About the research overall: T cells, B-cell-depleted T cells, or PBMCs supplied cDNA or gDNA.

This clone has a handful of counts. With 2 bases removed from V and 3 bases from J, the gap between germline ends came to 13 bases. The CDR3 runs to 15 residues. CDR1 is SGHVS and CDR2 is FNYEAQ in the germline V gene. The table came from immunoSEQ multiplex PCR; TCRdb's copy has only in-frame clones and leaves some out. The table has 450,000 to 500,000 clones, around 85% seen once. V gene TRBV7-6 combines with J gene TRBJ1-1, with a weak D call TRBD1 (6 bases). Material for sequencing was peripheral blood. This TCR derives from a human donor in a cohort sampled during active COVID-19. The CDR3 nucleotides are TGTGCCAGCAGCTTACTCCACAGGGCACACACTGAAGCTTTCTTT. Protein product: CASSLLHRAHTEAFF.